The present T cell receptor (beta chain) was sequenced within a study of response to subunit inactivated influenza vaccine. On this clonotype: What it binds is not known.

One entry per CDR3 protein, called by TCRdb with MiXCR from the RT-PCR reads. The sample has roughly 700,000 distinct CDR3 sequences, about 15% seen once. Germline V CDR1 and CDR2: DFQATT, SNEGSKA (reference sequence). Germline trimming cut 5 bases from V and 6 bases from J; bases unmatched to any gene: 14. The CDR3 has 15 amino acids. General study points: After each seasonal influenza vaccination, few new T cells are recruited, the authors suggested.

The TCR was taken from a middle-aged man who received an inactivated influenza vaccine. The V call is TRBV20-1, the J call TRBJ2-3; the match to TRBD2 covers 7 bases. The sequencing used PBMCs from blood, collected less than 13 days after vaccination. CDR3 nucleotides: TGCAGTGCTCCCGGGACTATCGGATTGTTGGATACGCAGTATTTT. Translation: CSAPGTIGLLDTQYF.